This T cell receptor beta chain appears in the sequencing data of a study of blood T cell repertoires in COVID-19. At the level of the study: In each case, the material was cDNA or gDNA derived from T cells, B-cell-depleted T cells, or PBMCs.

Authors' analysis steps: The authors estimated nucleated cell counts from reference gene primer amplification. The table came from immunoSEQ multiplex PCR; TCRdb's copy has only in-frame clones and leaves some out. V and J calls and clone size are those listed in that table; D and trimming were worked out from the DNA. The sample lists fewer than 130,000 clones; 88% were seen once. This clone occurred a few times. The sequence came from a woman in her 50s with acute or convalescent COVID-19. Specimen: peripheral blood.

CDR3 sequence: CASSLLVPGEAFF. CDR3 in DNA: TGTGCCAGCAGCTTATTGGTCCCAGGGGAAGCTTTCTTT. The chain recombines TRBV7-6 with TRBJ1-1; D is possibly TRBD1 (5 bases). Looked up from germline, CDR1 is SGHVS and CDR2 is FNYEAQ. V was clipped by 2 bases and J by 8 bases, with 12 bases between them. The CDR3 totals 13 residues. The complete variable domain, with remaining parts taken from reference TRBV7-6 and TRBJ1-1, reads GAGVSQSPRYKVTKRGQDVALRCDPISGHVSLYWYRQALGQGPEFLTYFNYEAQQDKSGLPNDRFSAERPEGSISTLTIQRTEQRDSAMYRCASSLLVPGEAFFGQGTRLTVV.